A single sample is the source of the 10 T cell receptor beta chains below, sequenced in a study of control samples from healthy donors and cancer patients. Some clones are missing from TCRdb's copy, which holds only in-frame ones; the method was immunoSEQ multiplex PCR. The sample has approximately 150,000 clones; around 90% are singletons. Sequenced sample: blood. Source of these receptors: a woman under 40 in good health.

The CDR3 DNA reads as TGTGCCAGCACGGGGGACGAGGGGACTGCGAAGAAAAATTCACCCCTCCACTTT. As protein: CASTGDEGTAKKNSPLHF. This chain uses TRBV27 with TRBJ1-6, with D tentatively TRBD1 (5 bases). The CDR3 consists of 18 residues. Germline CDR1 reads MNHEY; CDR2 reads SMNVEV (reference sequence). Trimming left V 7 bases short and J 7 bases short, with 26 bases between.

This rearrangement joins TRBV5-6 to TRBJ2-3; D is unresolved. Germline CDR1 reads SGHDT; CDR2 reads YYEEEE. V lost 2 bases to trimming and J lost 4 bases, with 5 bases between them. The CDR3 covers 12 residues. The CDR3 loop reads CASSFSSDTQYF. Written as DNA, the CDR3 is TGTGCCAGCAGCTTCTCATCAGATACGCAGTATTTT.

The chain links TRBV13 to TRBJ2-7, with D perhaps matching TRBD1 (7 bases). The CDR3 has 15 residues. Between the trimmed V and J ends, which lost 5 bases and 2 bases, there was a span of 16 bases. Germline V gene data show CDR1 as PRHDT and CDR2 as FYEKMQ (reference sequence). The CDR3 DNA reads TGTGCCAGCAGCCAACGGAGGGGGCAGACCTACGAGCAGTACTTC. Translation: CASSQRRGQTYEQYF.

The chain has TRBV5-4 and TRBJ1-1, with a weak D call TRBD1 (5 bases). Trimming stripped 4 bases from V and 0 bases from J, with 7 bases between. This CDR3 is 13 amino acids long. Germline V gene lookup returns CDR1 SGHNT and CDR2 YYREEE (reference sequence). This chain's CDR3 is CASSGTMNTEAFF. DNA for the CDR3: TGTGCCAGCAGCGGGACCATGAACACTGAAGCTTTCTTT.

The chain employs TRBV6-1 and TRBJ2-5; no definite D call. This CDR3 region has 16 residues. Trimming cost V 4 bases and J 5 bases, with 20 bases left between them. Germline V CDR1 and CDR2: MNHNS, SASEGT. The chain's CDR3 is CASSVFASGTRETQYF. The CDR3 region has the DNA TGTGCCAGCAGTGTGTTCGCATCAGGAACCCGGGAGACCCAGTACTTC.

The chain couples TRBV19 to TRBJ2-2, with 7 bases fitting TRBD2. Germline assignment: CDR1 LNHDA and CDR2 SQIVND (reference sequence). CDR3 length: 12 residues. This CDR3 is CAERENTGELFF. CDR3 DNA sequence: TGTGCAGAGCGGGAGAACACCGGGGAGCTGTTTTTT.

The rearrangement joins TRBV28 to TRBJ1-5; perhaps TRBD1 as D (6 bases). There are 14 residues in the CDR3. V was shortened by 7 bases and J by 7 bases, with 17 bases between the two germline ends. CDR1 and CDR2 (germline): MDHEN, SYDVKM. The CDR3 sequence is CASTLGGGTQPQHF. CDR3 DNA sequence: TGTGCCAGCACCCTAGGGGGGGGAACACAGCCCCAGCATTTT.

V and J are TRBV11-2 and TRBJ2-7; D could derive from TRBD1 or TRBD2 (6 bases each). Trimming shortened V by 5 bases and J by 7 bases, and 21 bases separated the two germline ends. The length of the CDR3 is 15 residues. Germline loops: CDR1 SGHAT, CDR2 FQNNGV. The DNA for the CDR3 is TGTGCCAGCAGCCCTAGGGGGGCAGGGGAGTTTGAGCAGTACTTC. It specifies CASSPRGAGEFEQYF.

CDR3 DNA sequence: TGTGCCAGCAGTTTGGATAGGGTATGGACTGAAGCTTTCTTT. Translated: CASSLDRVWTEAFF. The chain combines TRBV28 with TRBJ1-1, with D unclear. CDR3 length: 14 amino acids. Germline CDR1 MDHEN, CDR2 SYDVKM. V was shortened by 3 bases and J by 5 bases, with 13 bases between the two germline ends.

This sequence joins TRBV6-5 and TRBJ1-5; D uncertain. Germline CDR1 and CDR2: MNHEY and SVGAGI. The CDR3 loop spans 13 amino acids. The V end lost 2 bases, the J end lost 2 bases, and 4 bases lay between the germline ends. The CDR3 sequence is CASSYAGNQPQHF. The CDR3 DNA sequence: TGTGCCAGCAGTTACGCGGGCAATCAGCCCCAGCATTTT.